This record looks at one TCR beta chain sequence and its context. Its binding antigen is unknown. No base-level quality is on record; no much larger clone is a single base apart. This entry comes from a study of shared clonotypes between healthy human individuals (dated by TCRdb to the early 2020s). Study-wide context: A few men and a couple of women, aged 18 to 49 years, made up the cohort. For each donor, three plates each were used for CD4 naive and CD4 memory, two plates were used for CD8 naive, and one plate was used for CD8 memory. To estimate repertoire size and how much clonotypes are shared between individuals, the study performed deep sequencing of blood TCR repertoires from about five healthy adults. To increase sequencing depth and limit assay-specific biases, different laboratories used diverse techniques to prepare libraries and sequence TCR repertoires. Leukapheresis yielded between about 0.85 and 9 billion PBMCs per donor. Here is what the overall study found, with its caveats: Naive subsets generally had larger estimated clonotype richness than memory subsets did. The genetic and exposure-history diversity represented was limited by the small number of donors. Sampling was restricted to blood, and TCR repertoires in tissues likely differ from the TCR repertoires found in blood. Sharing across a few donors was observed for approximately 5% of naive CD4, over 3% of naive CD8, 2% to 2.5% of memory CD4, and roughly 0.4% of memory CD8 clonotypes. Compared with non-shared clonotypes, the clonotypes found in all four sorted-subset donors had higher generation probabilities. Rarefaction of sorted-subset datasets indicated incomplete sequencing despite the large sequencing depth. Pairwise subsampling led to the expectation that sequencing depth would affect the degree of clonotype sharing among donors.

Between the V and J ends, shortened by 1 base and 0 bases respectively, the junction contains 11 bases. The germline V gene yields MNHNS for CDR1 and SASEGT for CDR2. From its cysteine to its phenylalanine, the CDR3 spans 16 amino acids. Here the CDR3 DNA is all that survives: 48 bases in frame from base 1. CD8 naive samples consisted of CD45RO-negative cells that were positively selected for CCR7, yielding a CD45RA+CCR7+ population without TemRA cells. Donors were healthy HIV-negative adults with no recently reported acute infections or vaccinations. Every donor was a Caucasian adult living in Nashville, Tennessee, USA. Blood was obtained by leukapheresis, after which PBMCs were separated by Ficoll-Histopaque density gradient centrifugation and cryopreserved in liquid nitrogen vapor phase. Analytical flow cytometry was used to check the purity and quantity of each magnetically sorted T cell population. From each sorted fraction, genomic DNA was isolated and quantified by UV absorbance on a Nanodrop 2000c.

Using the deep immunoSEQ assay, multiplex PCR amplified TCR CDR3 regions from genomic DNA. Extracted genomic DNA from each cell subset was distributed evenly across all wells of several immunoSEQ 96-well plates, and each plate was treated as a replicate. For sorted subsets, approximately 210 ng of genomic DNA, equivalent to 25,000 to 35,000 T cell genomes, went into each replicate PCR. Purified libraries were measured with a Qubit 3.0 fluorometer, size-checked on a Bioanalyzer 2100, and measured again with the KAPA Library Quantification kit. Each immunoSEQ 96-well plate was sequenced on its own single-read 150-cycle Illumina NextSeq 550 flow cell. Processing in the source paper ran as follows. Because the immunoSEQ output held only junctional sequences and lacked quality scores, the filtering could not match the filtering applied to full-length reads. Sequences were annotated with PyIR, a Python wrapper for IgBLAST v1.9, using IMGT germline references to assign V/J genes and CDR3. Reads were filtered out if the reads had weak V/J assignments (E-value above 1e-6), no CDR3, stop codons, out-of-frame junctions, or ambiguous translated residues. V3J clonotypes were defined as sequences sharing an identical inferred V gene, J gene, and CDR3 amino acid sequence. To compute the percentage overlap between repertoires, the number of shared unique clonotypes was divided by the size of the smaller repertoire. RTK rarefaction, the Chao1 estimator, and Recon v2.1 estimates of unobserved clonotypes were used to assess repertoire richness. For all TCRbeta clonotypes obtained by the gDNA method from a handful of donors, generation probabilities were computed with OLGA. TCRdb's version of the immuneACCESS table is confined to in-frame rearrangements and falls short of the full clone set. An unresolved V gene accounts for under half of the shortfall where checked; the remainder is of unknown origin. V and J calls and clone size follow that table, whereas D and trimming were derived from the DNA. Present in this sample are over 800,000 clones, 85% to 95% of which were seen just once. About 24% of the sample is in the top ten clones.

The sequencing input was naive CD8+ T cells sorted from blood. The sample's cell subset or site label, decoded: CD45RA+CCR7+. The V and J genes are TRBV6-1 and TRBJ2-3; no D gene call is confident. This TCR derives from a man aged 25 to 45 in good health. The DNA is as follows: TGTGCCAGCAGTGAAGTCAGACTGGGAAGCACAGATACGCAGTATTTT. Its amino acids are CASSEVRLGSTDTQYF.